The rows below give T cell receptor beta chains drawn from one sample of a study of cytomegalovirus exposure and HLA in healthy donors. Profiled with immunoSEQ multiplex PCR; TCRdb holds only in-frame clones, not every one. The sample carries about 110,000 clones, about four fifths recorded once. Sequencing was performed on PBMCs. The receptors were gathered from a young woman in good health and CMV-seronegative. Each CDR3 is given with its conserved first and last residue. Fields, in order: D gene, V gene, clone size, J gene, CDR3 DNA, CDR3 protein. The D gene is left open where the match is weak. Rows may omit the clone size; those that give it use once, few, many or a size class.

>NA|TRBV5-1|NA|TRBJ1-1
TGCGCCAGCAGCGCAATGACAGCGAACACTGAAGCTTTCTTT
CASSAMTANTEAFF
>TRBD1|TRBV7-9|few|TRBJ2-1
TGTGCCAGCAGCTTAGGGGGACAGGGGGCAAAGTTCTTC
CASSLGGQGAKFF
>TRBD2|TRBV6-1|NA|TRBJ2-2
TGTGCCAGCAGTGAACTAGCGGGAGGTCACGGGGAGCTGTTTTTT
CASSELAGGHGELFF
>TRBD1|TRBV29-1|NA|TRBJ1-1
TGCAGCGTTGCGCGGACAGGTTTTAACACTGAAGCTTTCTTT
CSVARTGFNTEAFF
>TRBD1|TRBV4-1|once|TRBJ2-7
TGCGCCAGCAGCCAAGATCTTGGAAAGGGGGCCCCCTACGAGCAGTACTTC
CASSQDLGKGAPYEQYF
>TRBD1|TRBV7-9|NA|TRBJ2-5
TGTGCCAGCAGTTACGGGACAGGGGGAGGAGAGACCCAGTACTTC
CASSYGTGGGETQYF
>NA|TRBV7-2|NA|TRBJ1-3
TGTGCCAGCAGCAAGAGGACTGGAAACACCATATATTTT
CASSKRTGNTIYF
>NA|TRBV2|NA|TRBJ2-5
TGTGCCAGCAGGGACCCTCGGACATCGGAGACCCAGTACTTC
CASRDPRTSETQYF
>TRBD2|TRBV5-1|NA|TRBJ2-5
TGCGCCAGCAGTCTAGCGGGAGTGCTCAGGGTGGAGACCCAGTACTTC
CASSLAGVLRVETQYF
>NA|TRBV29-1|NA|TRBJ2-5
TGCAGCGTTGTATTAGGGGGTAACCAAGAGACCCAGTACTTC
CSVVLGGNQETQYF
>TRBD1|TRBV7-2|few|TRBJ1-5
TGTGCCAGCAGCGCGGACAGGGGAGGCAATCAGCCCCAGCATTTT
CASSADRGGNQPQHF
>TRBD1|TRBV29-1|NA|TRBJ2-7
TGCAGCGTTGAAGATCCTTATGGACAGGGTGGGACCTACGAGCAGTACTTC
CSVEDPYGQGGTYEQYF
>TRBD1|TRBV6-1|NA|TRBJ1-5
TGTGCCAGCAGTGAATTCTTCAGGACAGGGGAATATGAGCCCCAGCATTTT
CASSEFFRTGEYEPQHF
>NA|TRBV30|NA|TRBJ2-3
TGTGCCTGGAGTCCATCCAGAGATACGCAGTATTTT
CAWSPSRDTQYF
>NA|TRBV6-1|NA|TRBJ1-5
TGTGCCAGCAGTGAAGCGCTTCGGGGGAGCAATCAGCCCCAGCATTTT
CASSEALRGSNQPQHF
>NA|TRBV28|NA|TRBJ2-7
TGTGCCAGCAGTTTGTTTAGGGGACGGGGGGAGCAGTACTTC
CASSLFRGRGEQYF
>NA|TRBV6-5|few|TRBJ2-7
TGTGCCAGCAGTTCCCCGGGTTACGAGCAGTACTTC
CASSSPGYEQYF
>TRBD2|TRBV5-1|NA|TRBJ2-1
TGCGCCAGCACCGTTGGAGGGACTAGCGTTTTCAATGAGCAGTTCTTC
CASTVGGTSVFNEQFF
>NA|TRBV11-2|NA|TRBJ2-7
TGTGCCAGCAGTCCGAACCGGGACTCTGAATTGGGGCAGTACTTC
CASSPNRDSELGQYF
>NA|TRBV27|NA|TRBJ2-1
TGTGCCAGCAGTCTCCGGAGTCCCTACAATGAGCAGTTCTTC
CASSLRSPYNEQFF
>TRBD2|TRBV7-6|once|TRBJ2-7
TGTGCCAGCAGCTTCGTAGCGGGGAGCCCGGACGAGCAGTACTTC
CASSFVAGSPDEQYF
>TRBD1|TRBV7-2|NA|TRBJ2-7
TGTGCCAGCAGCAGAGGGACAGGGTCTGCCTACGAGCAGTACTTC
CASSRGTGSAYEQYF
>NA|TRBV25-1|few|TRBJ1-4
TGTGCCAGCAGTGTTGGAGGTGGTGAAAAACTGTTTTTT
CASSVGGGEKLFF
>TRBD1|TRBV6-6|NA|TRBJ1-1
TGTGCCAGCAGGACTAAACCGGGACAGGAGAACACTGAAGCTTTCTTT
CASRTKPGQENTEAFF
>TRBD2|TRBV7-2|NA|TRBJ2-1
TGTGCCAGCAGCCCCCAAGGGAGGGCCTCTTACAATGAGCAGTTCTTC
CASSPQGRASYNEQFF
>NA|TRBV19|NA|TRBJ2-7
TGTGCCAGTAGCCCCGGACAGATAGCTTACGAGCAGTACTTC
CASSPGQIAYEQYF
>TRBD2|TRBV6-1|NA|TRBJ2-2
TGTGCCAGCAGTGAGATCTTCTTGCGGGAGGGCCGGGGCGGGGAGCTGTTTTTT
CASSEIFLREGRGGELFF
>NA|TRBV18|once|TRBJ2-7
TGTGCCAGCAGAGACAGCTACGAGCAGTACTTC
CASRDSYEQYF
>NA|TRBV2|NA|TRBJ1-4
TGTGCCAGCAGTGCCAGGCGGGAAGAAAAACTGTTTTTT
CASSARREEKLFF
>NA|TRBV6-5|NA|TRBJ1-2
TGTGCCAGCAGTTACCGAGGCTATGGCTACACCTTC
CASSYRGYGYTF
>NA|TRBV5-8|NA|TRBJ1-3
TGTGCCAGCAGCTTGGGTAATATGGGAAACACCATATATTTT
CASSLGNMGNTIYF
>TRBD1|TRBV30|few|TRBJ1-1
TGTGCCTGGAGTGTACTGGGGGACAGGGAGGCTTTCTTT
CAWSVLGDREAFF
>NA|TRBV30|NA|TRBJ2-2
TGTGCCTGGACGCCGTATAGGCTTTGGGGCGAAGACACCGGGGAGCTGTTTTTT
CAWTPYRLWGEDTGELFF
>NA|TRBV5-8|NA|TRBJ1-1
TGTGCCAGCAGAACCAGGCTAGGAGTGGGAGGCACTGAAGCTTTCTTT
CASRTRLGVGGTEAFF
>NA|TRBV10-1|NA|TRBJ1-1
TGCGCCAGCAGGGGACATGGGAACACTGAAGCTTTCTTT
CASRGHGNTEAFF
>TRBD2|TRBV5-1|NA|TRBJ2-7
TGCGCCAGCAGCTCCGGGACTAGCGGGGGGTACGAGCAGTACTTC
CASSSGTSGGYEQYF
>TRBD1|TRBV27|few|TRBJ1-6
TGTGCCAGCAGTTTACTTTGGGACAGGGGTTATTCACCCCTCCACTTT
CASSLLWDRGYSPLHF
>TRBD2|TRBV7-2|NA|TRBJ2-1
TGTGCCAGCAGCCCGACTAGCGGCCCCCTCGGGGAGCAGTTCTTC
CASSPTSGPLGEQFF
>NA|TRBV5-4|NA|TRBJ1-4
TGTGCCAGCAGCTTGGCCCCCCAGGGGATTGCAACTAATGAAAAACTGTTTTTT
CASSLAPQGIATNEKLFF
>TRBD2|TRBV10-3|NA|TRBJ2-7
TGTGCCATCAGCAGGACTAGCGGAGGAAGCTCCTACGAGCAGTACTTC
CAISRTSGGSSYEQYF
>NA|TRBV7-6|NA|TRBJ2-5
TGTGCCAGCAGCCACGGGACAACGCAAGAGACCCAGTACTTC
CASSHGTTQETQYF
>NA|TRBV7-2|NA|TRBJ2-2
TGTGCCAGCAGCTTAATTTACAGGACCGGGGAGCTGTTTTTT
CASSLIYRTGELFF
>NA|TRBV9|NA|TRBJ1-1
TGTGCCAGCAGCGTAGATGGAGGACGTCAGAACACTGAAGCTTTCTTT
CASSVDGGRQNTEAFF
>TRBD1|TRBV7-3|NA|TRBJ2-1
TGTGCCAGCAGCCGAGACAGGGGGTCCCACAATGAGCAGTTCTTC
CASSRDRGSHNEQFF
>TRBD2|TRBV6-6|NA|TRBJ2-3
TGTGCCAGCAGTTCTCCGACTAGCGGATACACAGATACGCAGTATTTT
CASSSPTSGYTDTQYF
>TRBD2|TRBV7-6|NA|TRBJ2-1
TGTGCCAGCAGCCGAGGGGGAACCGGGACTAGCGGGAGCAATGAGCAGTTCTTC
CASSRGGTGTSGSNEQFF
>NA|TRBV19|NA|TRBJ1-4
TGTGCCAGTACCACCGTGGCCGGGTCCAATGAAAAACTGTTTTTT
CASTTVAGSNEKLFF
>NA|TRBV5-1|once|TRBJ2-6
TGCGCCAGCAGTCGCGACAGGGCCAACGTCCTGACTTTC
CASSRDRANVLTF
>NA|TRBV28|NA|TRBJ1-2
TGTGCCAGCAGTCCGTCGGGGGGATCCTATGGCTACACCTTC
CASSPSGGSYGYTF
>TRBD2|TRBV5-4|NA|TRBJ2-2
TGTGCCAGTACGCAAGCGGGGGCGAACACCGGGGAGCTGTTTTTT
CASTQAGANTGELFF
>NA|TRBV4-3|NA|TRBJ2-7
TGCGCCAGCAGCCTCTCCGGGGGCTACGAGCAGTACTTC
CASSLSGGYEQYF
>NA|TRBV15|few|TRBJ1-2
TGTGCCACCAGCAGAGTGGGGGGAACTAACTATGGCTACACCTTC
CATSRVGGTNYGYTF
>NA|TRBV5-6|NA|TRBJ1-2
TGTGCCAGCAGCTTGGGGCGGAACTATGGCTACACCTTC
CASSLGRNYGYTF
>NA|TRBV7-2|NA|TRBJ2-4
TGTGCCAGCAGCGTAGATGGGGCGCTAGCCAAAAACATTCAGTACTTC
CASSVDGALAKNIQYF
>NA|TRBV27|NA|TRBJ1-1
TGTGCCAGCAGTTTAAGGGCAGGGGTGGGCACTGAAGCTTTCTTT
CASSLRAGVGTEAFF
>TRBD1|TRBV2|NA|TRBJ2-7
TGTGCCAGCACCCCTGACAGGGGACCCTACGAGCAGTACTTC
CASTPDRGPYEQYF
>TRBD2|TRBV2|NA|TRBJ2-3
TGTGCCAGCATCTTAGCGGGAGGCGGGGGAGATACGCAGTATTTT
CASILAGGGGDTQYF
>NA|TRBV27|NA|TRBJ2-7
TGTGCCAGCAGTTTGGGGCCAAAGGTTACCTACGAGCAGTACTTC
CASSLGPKVTYEQYF
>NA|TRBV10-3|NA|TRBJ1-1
TGTGCCATCACTACAGAAATGAACACTGAAGCTTTCTTT
CAITTEMNTEAFF
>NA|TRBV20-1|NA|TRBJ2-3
TGCAGTGCACAGACAGGAGATACGCAGTATTTT
CSAQTGDTQYF